One and the same sample provided the 24 T cell receptor beta chains below, sequenced in a study of blood T cell repertoires in COVID-19. The assay was immunoSEQ multiplex PCR, and TCRdb's table has in-frame clones only and misses some. The table shows 68,000 or so clones, with around 90% occurring only once. The sequencing input was peripheral blood. These receptor sequences come from a middle-aged man with COVID-19, enrolled during active disease.

The V call is TRBV7-9, the J call TRBJ1-2; D gene unclear. V dropped 3 bases and J dropped 4 bases, with 6 bases sitting between them. Germline CDR1 reads SEHNR; CDR2 reads FQNEAQ (reference sequence). The CDR3 is 12 residues long. The CDR3 is CASSFASYGYTF. CDR3 sequence (DNA): TGTGCCAGCAGCTTCGCGAGCTATGGCTACACCTTC.

The gene calls are TRBV7-2 and TRBJ1-3, with D uncertain. The CDR3 length is 16 residues. The V gene lost 1 base and the J gene lost 2 bases, with 12 bases spanning the gap. Germline V CDR1 and CDR2: SGHTA, FQGNSA. The DNA for the CDR3 is TGTGCCAGCAGCTTAGATCCCGGGATTGCTGGAAACACCATATATTTT. Translation gives CASSLDPGIAGNTIYF.

CDR3 nucleotide sequence: TGCGCCAGCAGCCGCCATCTAGCGAATGTGAACACCGGGGAGCTGTTTTTT. Protein sequence: CASSRHLANVNTGELFF. The chain carries TRBV4-3 and TRBJ2-2, with a possible D match to TRBD2 (6 bases). From germline, CDR1 is LGHNA and CDR2 YSLEER. With 4 bases removed from V and 1 base from J, the gap between germline ends came to 16 bases. CDR3 length: 17 amino acids.

The gene calls are TRBV27 and TRBJ2-7; weak D call: TRBD1 (6 bases). Trimming stripped 6 bases from V and 6 bases from J, with 12 bases between. The CDR3 loop spans 12 amino acids. Germline CDR1 and CDR2: MNHEY and SMNVEV (reference sequence). CDR3 loop: CASRNRAGEQYF. CDR3 nucleotides: TGTGCCAGCAGAAACAGGGCGGGCGAGCAGTACTTC.

The V call is TRBV6-1, the J call TRBJ1-5, with D perhaps TRBD1 (5 bases). Deletions cut 4 bases from V and 3 bases from J, with 19 bases between. This CDR3 has 17 residues. Germline values: CDR1 MNHNS, CDR2 SASEGT. DNA of the CDR3: TGTGCCAGCAGTGCCCTTTCGGGGGGTAGGGACAATCAGCCCCAGCATTTT. Translating gives CASSALSGGRDNQPQHF.

Written as DNA, the CDR3 is TGCGCCAGCAGTGACGGGACAGGGAACAATCAGCCCCAGCATTTT. Translated, it gives CASSDGTGNNQPQHF. The chain is built from TRBV10-2 and TRBJ1-5; 9 nucleotides align to TRBD1. This CDR3 has 15 amino acids. Germline loops: CDR1 WSHSY, CDR2 SAAADI. Trimming cost V 3 bases and J 3 bases; bases outside gene matches: 3.

V is TRBV12-5 and J is TRBJ2-5, with TRBD1 matching 7 bases. The germline CDR1 and CDR2 sequences are LGHNT and FRNRAP. This CDR3 spans 21 amino acids. The junction had 23 bases not matched to a gene; V was cut back by 3 bases and J by 1 base. The chain's CDR3 is CASGFFPGQTATSPFQETQYF. In nucleotides, the CDR3 is TGTGCTAGTGGTTTTTTCCCGGGACAGACCGCTACCAGCCCTTTCCAAGAGACCCAGTACTTC.

The V and J genes are TRBV5-1 and TRBJ1-1; D gene ambiguous. Trimming took 1 base from V and 0 from J, leaving 7 bases between them. CDR3 length equals 14 residues. From germline, CDR1 is SGHRS and CDR2 YFSETQ. This chain's CDR3 is CASSLRGLNTEAFF. The CDR3, as DNA: TGCGCCAGCAGCTTGCGGGGATTGAACACTGAAGCTTTCTTT. The variable domain in full, completed from reference TRBV5-1 and TRBJ1-1, reads KAGVTQTPRYLIKTRGQQVTLSCSPISGHRSVSWYQQTPGQGLQFLFEYFSETQRNKGNFPGRFSGRQFSNSRSEMNVSTLELGDSALYLCASSLRGLNTEAFFGQGTRLTVV.

This clone showed up just a few times. The V and J genes are TRBV4-3 and TRBJ2-2; D remains ambiguous. V was shortened by 0 bases and J by 1 base, with 9 bases between the two germline ends. CDR1 and CDR2 from the germline V gene are LGHNA and YSLEER. This CDR3 is built from 16 residues. CDR3 DNA sequence: TGCGCCAGCAGCCAAGAGATCCCAGAGAACACCGGGGAGCTGTTTTTT. Translated: CASSQEIPENTGELFF.

This clone has just one count. The chain recombines TRBV6-2 or TRBV6-3 with TRBJ2-3, with 7 nucleotides matching TRBD1. Per germline, CDR1 MNHEY and CDR2 SVGEGT. There are 15 residues in the CDR3. V shed 6 bases, J shed 1 base, and the junction held 7 bases outside the gene matches. CDR3 sequence (DNA): TGTGCCAGCAGCCTCCGGGACAGACGCACAGATACGCAGTATTTT. Protein: CASSLRDRRTDTQYF.

This clone was seen just once. The chain combines TRBV6-5 with TRBJ1-5; 9 bases map to TRBD1. Per germline, CDR1 MNHEY and CDR2 SVGAGI. J lost 4 bases, V lost 8 bases, and 9 bases had no gene match. This CDR3 comprises 15 residues. The CDR3 here is CASPGTGRRNQPQHF. In DNA form, the CDR3 reads TGTGCCAGCCCTGGGACAGGGAGAAGAAATCAGCCCCAGCATTTT.

J is TRBJ2-5 and V is TRBV19; 9 bases agree with TRBD2. With V trimmed by 11 bases and J by 1 base, 5 bases remained unmatched. This CDR3 has 13 amino acids. Germline CDR1 is LNHDA and CDR2 is SQIVND (reference sequence). CDR3 nucleotide sequence: TGTGCCGCGGGGGGGGCCCTCCAAGAGACCCAGTACTTC. Translating gives CAAGGALQETQYF.

This chain joins TRBV6-2 or TRBV6-3 and TRBJ2-7, with 10 nucleotides matching TRBD1. CDR1 MNHEY and CDR2 SVGEGT come from the germline V gene. This CDR3 has 15 amino acids. V trimming: 4 bases; J trimming: 5 bases; junction bases outside the gene matches: 8. The CDR3 sequence is CASSSPGQGSHEQYF. CDR3 nucleotides: TGTGCCAGCAGTTCTCCGGGACAGGGGTCCCACGAGCAGTACTTC.

The rearrangement uses TRBV5-5 and TRBJ2-7; maybe TRBD1 (7 bases). Trimming removed 1 base at V and 3 bases at J, with 17 bases between. Germline CDR1 is SGHKS and CDR2 is YYEKEE (reference sequence). This CDR3 has 16 residues. This CDR3 is CASSLLGGTDFYEQYF. The CDR3, as DNA: TGTGCCAGCAGCTTGTTGGGCGGGACAGATTTCTACGAGCAGTACTTC. The variable domain in full, with the rest retrieved from reference TRBV5-5 and TRBJ2-7, is DAGVTQSPTHLIKTRGQQVTLRCSPISGHKSVSWYQQVLGQGPQFIFQYYEKEERGRGNFPDRFSARQFPNYSSELNVNALLLGDSALYLCASSLLGGTDFYEQYFGPGTRLTVT.

Only one count was recorded for this clone. V is TRBV9 and J is TRBJ2-7; a possible D gene is TRBD1 (5 bases). V dropped 3 bases and J dropped 3 bases, with 16 bases sitting between them. The CDR3 length is 15 residues. Germline CDR1 and CDR2: SGDLS and YYNGEE. This CDR3 reads CASSGADSKLYEQYF. CDR3 DNA: TGTGCCAGCAGCGGGGCAGACAGTAAGCTCTACGAGCAGTACTTC.

V is TRBV10-3 and J is TRBJ1-6; D not resolved. The CDR3 has 15 residues. Trimming removed 3 bases from V and 8 bases from J, with 14 bases in between. Germline lookup yields CDR1 ENHRY and CDR2 SYGVKD. CDR3 DNA sequence: TGTGCCATCAGTGAAGGTGGGCCTCATTATTCACCCCTCCACTTT. As protein: CAISEGGPHYSPLHF.

The chain links TRBV5-8 to TRBJ2-3; 7 nucleotides match TRBD2. The ends lost 8 bases at V and 0 bases at J; junction bases unmatched: 9. The germline V gene encodes CDR1 SGHTS and CDR2 YDEGEE. There are 15 residues in the CDR3. The CDR3 is CASGPSGTSTDTQYF. The CDR3 bases are TGTGCCAGTGGTCCGAGCGGGACTAGCACAGATACGCAGTATTTT.

This chain joins TRBV29-1 and TRBJ2-1, with 8 bases matching TRBD2. This CDR3 has 17 residues. CDR1 is SQVTM and CDR2 is ANQGSEA in the germline V gene. With V trimmed by 6 bases and J by 6 bases, 19 bases remained unmatched. CDR3 protein: CSVGAGSGAGAPNEQFF. CDR3 in DNA: TGCAGCGTCGGGGCAGGAAGTGGAGCGGGAGCCCCCAATGAGCAGTTCTTC.

V is TRBV3-1 (or the pseudogene TRBV3-2) and J is TRBJ2-7, with D perhaps TRBD1 (6 bases). CDR1 LGHDT and CDR2 YNNKEL come from the germline V gene (reference sequence). V shed 3 bases and J shed 3 bases, with 15 bases lying between them. The CDR3 totals 15 residues. The CDR3 spells CASSHWGQSLYEQYF. The CDR3 bases are TGTGCCAGCAGCCACTGGGGGCAGAGCCTCTACGAGCAGTACTTC.

This chain connects TRBV21-1 to TRBJ2-7; TRBD2, the D gene given by the table, was not confirmed from the DNA. TRBV21-1 is listed as a pseudogene. The CDR3 runs 23 residues. DNA of the CDR3: TGTGCCAGCAGCACCTCGAGGGCGGGTCCGGGACTAGCGGGAGGTCTTAGCTCCTACGAGCAGTACTTC. It yields the protein CASSTSRAGPGLAGGLSSYEQYF.

This chain links TRBV18 with TRBJ2-3, with 14 nucleotides matching TRBD2. Germline CDR1 is KGHSH and CDR2 is LQKENI. The J segment lost 3 bases and the V segment lost 2 bases, leaving 13 bases of the junction unmatched. The CDR3 is 20 residues long. The DNA for the CDR3 is TGTGCCAGCTCACCAGTTCCCGTAGGGGGACTAGCGGGAGAGACAGATACGCAGTATTTT. Its protein is CASSPVPVGGLAGETDTQYF. The full variable domain, completed using reference TRBV18 and TRBJ2-3, is NAGVMQNPRHLVRRRGQEARLRCSPMKGHSHVYWYRQLPEEGLKFMVYLQKENIIDESGMPKERFSAEFPKEGPSILRIQQVVRGDSAAYFCASSPVPVGGLAGETDTQYFGPGTRLTVL.

Of note for this clone: The junction departs from the called germline gene at one end, perhaps through a read error. The chain is built from TRBV7-9 and TRBJ2-5, with D possibly TRBD1 on 6 matching bases. This CDR3 region has 12 residues. Germline V gene lookup returns CDR1 SEHNR and CDR2 FQNEAQ (reference sequence). CDR3 nucleotides: TGTGCCAGCAGCCCCACCCTACAGGGTTTAGACTTC. Its protein is CASSPTLQGLDF.

The chain recombines TRBV7-9 with TRBJ1-1, with D tentatively TRBD1 (5 bases). This CDR3 is built from 15 residues. Trimming took 3 bases from V and 3 from J, leaving 14 bases between them. Germline V gene lookup returns CDR1 SEHNR and CDR2 FQNEAQ (reference sequence). CDR3 sequence reads: CASSLASGVDTEAFF. The CDR3 nucleotides are TGTGCCAGCAGCTTGGCGTCGGGGGTGGACACTGAAGCTTTCTTT.

This clone was detected only once. This chain links TRBV29-1 with TRBJ2-2; D is perhaps TRBD1 (5 bases). V shed 4 bases and J shed 6 bases, with 15 bases lying between them. This CDR3 has 14 residues. In germline, CDR1 is SQVTM, CDR2 ANQGSEA. CDR3: CSVGVFQGSGELFF. DNA for the CDR3: TGCAGCGTTGGCGTATTTCAGGGATCCGGGGAGCTGTTTTTT.